The present entry profiles one T cell receptor beta chain with its context. It lacks a known antigen. No base quality information exists; no much larger clone differs at one position. CDR1 and CDR2 are drawn from the germline V gene: SGHRS, YFSETQ. From its cysteine to its phenylalanine, the CDR3 spans 16 amino acids. The kept DNA is CDR3 alone, 48 bases in frame from the first base. Germline trimming amounts to 7 bases on V and 4 bases on J, with 14 as the count of junction bases outside the gene matches. The data derive from a study of cytotoxic CD8 clonotypes in ibrutinib-treated CLL (dated by TCRdb to the early 2020s). Study-wide context: The cohort included roughly 15 treatment-naive and eleven to twelve relapsed/refractory patients; approximately 17 were IGHV unmutated. Partial responses were observed in approximately 24 patients and complete responses in 2; after a median follow-up of roughly 62 months, remission was maintained in roughly 14 patients and progression was observed in roughly twelve. The response samples were drawn at a median of roughly twelve months into treatment, with a range of roughly 6 to 36 months. An average of about 260,000 productive templates and some 99,000 productive rearrangements was obtained per sample. Longitudinal samples were obtainable from about 30% of the 86 participants in the trial. Cryopreserved peripheral blood mononuclear cells were collected before treatment, at response, and at either disease progression or sustained remission. Every remission and progressive disease sample was obtained while ibrutinib was still being received by the patients. Study-wide conclusions, independent of this receptor: Public clonotypes were found to be uncommon and were observed to contract or remain stable during treatment; the increase in clonality was shown to reflect expansion of private clonotypes at ibrutinib response. Clonality rose at ibrutinib response, remained stable during sustained remission, and dropped back toward baseline at progression. Sampling times were not matched between patients in sustained remission and patients whose disease was progressing, and lymph node repertoires were not examined. Baseline clonality exceeded that of age-matched healthy donors and correlated strongly with circulating CD8+ T-cell counts.

What the time point label conveys for this sample: less than 30 months on ibrutinib. Around 2 micrograms of genomic DNA were extracted from cryopreserved PBMCs for TCR beta library preparation. High-throughput TCR beta sequencing was performed on longitudinal blood samples from CLL patients receiving ibrutinib monotherapy. Patients were enrolled in a phase 2 open-label single-center ibrutinib monotherapy trial. The goal of deep resolution MiSeq sequencing was a depth between 1 in 1 million and 1 in 200,000 T cells, and coverage averaged 10x per clonotype. The immunoSEQ hsTCRB Kit was used to generate TCR beta libraries. The authors processed their data as follows. The data were analyzed with ImmunoSEQ Analyzer and ImmunoSEQ Data Assistant, and V, D and J gene assignments followed IMGT definitions. Clonality, which ranges from 0 to 1, was calculated as one minus the normalized Shannon entropy of productive rearrangement frequencies. Public clonotype analysis was restricted to overrepresented clonotypes comprising at least 0.05% of each patient's repertoire. About a dozen repertoires from age-matched healthy donors, obtained from immuneACCESS, served as clonality controls. Not all clones reach the TCRdb copy of this immuneACCESS table, which keeps in-frame sequences only. Checked studies attribute under half of the gap to unresolved V genes and leave the rest unexplained. V and J calls plus clone size are reproduced from that table; the DNA served to infer D and trimming. The table for this sample lists around 140,000 clones; 70% to 90% of them were counted only once. The ten most abundant clones make up roughly 1.9% of the sample.

The material was PBMCs, obtained after 24 months of ibrutinib treatment. This clonotype originated in a human donor with chronic lymphocytic leukemia. This chain joins TRBV5-1 to TRBJ1-2; 9 middle bases align to TRBD1. The CDR3 region: CASQGLPGQGAYGYTF. The DNA sequence follows: TGCGCCAGCCAAGGCCTCCCGGGACAGGGCGCCTATGGCTACACCTTC.